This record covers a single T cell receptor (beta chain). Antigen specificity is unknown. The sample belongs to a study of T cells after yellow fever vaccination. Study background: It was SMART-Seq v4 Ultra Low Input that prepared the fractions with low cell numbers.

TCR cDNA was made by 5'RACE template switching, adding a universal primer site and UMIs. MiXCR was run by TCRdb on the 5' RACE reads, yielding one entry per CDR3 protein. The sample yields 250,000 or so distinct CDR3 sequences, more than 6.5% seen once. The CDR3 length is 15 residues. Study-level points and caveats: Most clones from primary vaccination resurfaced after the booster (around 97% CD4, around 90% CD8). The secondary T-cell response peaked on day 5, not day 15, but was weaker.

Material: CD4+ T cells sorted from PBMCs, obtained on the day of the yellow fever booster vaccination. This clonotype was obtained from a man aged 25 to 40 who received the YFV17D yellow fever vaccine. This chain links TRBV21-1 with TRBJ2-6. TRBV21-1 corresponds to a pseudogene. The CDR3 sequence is CASSKAWAGANVLTF. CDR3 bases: TGTGCCAGCAGCAAAGCTTGGGCTGGGGCCAACGTCCTGACTTTC.